This paragraph reports one T cell receptor (beta chain). This sample is part of a study of T cell changes during pregnancy in multiple sclerosis. Profiling relied on immunoSEQ multiplex PCR, and the TCRdb table lists in-frame clones only, not all of them. The sample records 80,000 to 95,000 clones, around 95% being singletons. The CDR3 loop spans 15 amino acids. V was clipped by 5 bases and J by 1 base, with 13 bases between them. Looked up from germline, CDR1 is MNHEY and CDR2 is SMNVEV (reference sequence). The chain uses TRBV27 and TRBJ2-3; maybe TRBD2 (5 bases). Sequencing used peripheral blood, obtained in the third trimester of pregnancy. The origin of this receptor is a female donor in good health, enrolled as a control in a pregnancy study. CDR3 sequence reads: CASSPWTFRTDTQYF. The CDR3 bases are TGTGCCAGCAGTCCCTGGACTTTTCGCACAGATACGCAGTATTTT.